The entry that follows covers one T cell receptor (beta chain) sequence. Its antigen is currently unknown. Cells sorted as Tregs were CD4+, CD25+ and CD127-/low. V gave up 5 bases and J gave up 8 bases, with 19 bases separating them. This CDR3 has 14 amino acids. CDR1 and CDR2 from the germline V gene are SGHKS and YYEKEE (reference sequence). The study's findings and limits: Tumor-infiltrating Treg TCR alpha and beta sequences overlapped most with tumor naive CD4+ T cells, then blood naive.

After constant-region reverse-primer amplification, full-length variable regions underwent semi-nested PCR with Nested Universal Primer A. TCRdb processed the 5' RACE reads anew with MiXCR; each CDR3 protein has one entry. The repertoire holds about 55,000 distinct CDR3 sequences, with 20% as singletons. The sequenced sample was tumor-infiltrating Tregs sorted from the breast tumor. The clonotype comes from a female donor with breast cancer. The chain employs TRBV5-5 and TRBJ1-2, with D perhaps TRBD1 (6 bases). CDR3 sequence reads: CASSLRWGRDGYTF. CDR3 nucleotide sequence: TGTGCCAGCAGTCTGAGGTGGGGGCGCGACGGCTACACCTTC.